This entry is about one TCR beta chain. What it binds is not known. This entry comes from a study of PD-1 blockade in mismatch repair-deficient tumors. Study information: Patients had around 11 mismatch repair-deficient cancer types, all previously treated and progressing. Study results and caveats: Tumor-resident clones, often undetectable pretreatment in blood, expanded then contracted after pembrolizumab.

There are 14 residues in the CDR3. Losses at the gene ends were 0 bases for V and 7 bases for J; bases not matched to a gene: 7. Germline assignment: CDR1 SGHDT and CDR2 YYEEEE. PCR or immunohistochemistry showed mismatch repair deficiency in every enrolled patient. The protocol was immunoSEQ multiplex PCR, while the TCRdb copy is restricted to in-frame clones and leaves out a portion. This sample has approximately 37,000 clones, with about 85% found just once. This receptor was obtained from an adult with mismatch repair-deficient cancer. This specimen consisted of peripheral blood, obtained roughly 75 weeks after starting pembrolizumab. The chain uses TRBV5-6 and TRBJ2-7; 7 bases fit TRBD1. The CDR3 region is CASSLGQGGWEQYF. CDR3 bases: TGTGCCAGCAGCTTGGGACAGGGCGGGTGGGAGCAGTACTTC.